The T cell receptor (beta chain) under discussion was sequenced for a study of T cell responses to AZD1222 COVID-19 vaccine. On the study more broadly: It was second doses at about 4 or about 12 weeks that were pooled.

This CDR3 region has 14 residues. Germline CDR1 LNHDA, CDR2 SQIVND (reference sequence). V was clipped by 5 bases and J by 4 bases, with 12 bases between them. Of note for this clone: Antigen unknown.

Regarding the study as a whole: Of the AZD1222 recipients, only 5 to 7 were seropositive at baseline. Spike-specific TCR breadth rose after two AZD1222 doses, and depth rose as well. There were repertoire samples only from the period after the peak T cell response.

Clones were sequenced by immunoSEQ multiplex PCR, and TCRdb holds only the in-frame ones, with some missing. The sample shows about 150,000 clones, roughly nine tenths of them seen only once. The sequencing here drew on peripheral blood, taken on day 0 of AZD1222 vaccination. The origin of this receptor is an adult in good health. The rearrangement joins TRBV19 to TRBJ1-3; D remains ambiguous. The CDR3 region is CASSVRWQGNTIYF. The CDR3 DNA sequence: TGTGCCAGTAGTGTCCGGTGGCAGGGAAACACCATATATTTT.